This TCR beta chain was recovered during a study of blood T cells in healthy people across ages. Study context: The template switching approach captured approximately one barcoded beta molecule for every two T cells.

The CDR3 is 17 residues long. From germline, CDR1 is SGHRS and CDR2 YFSETQ. J lost 4 bases, V lost 4 bases, and 14 bases had no gene match. Turning to this clonotype: Its antigen is not identified.

Study conclusions and caveats: Estimated diversity across one million T cells was deemed an underestimate. Because sorting was not performed, PBMCs prevented conclusive naive versus antigen-experienced comparison.

Then a second PCR, running about 6 to 12 cycles, was carried out with a sample-barcoded 5' primer and a J-beta primer mix. TCRdb recomputed calls from the 5' RACE reads with MiXCR, one row per CDR3 protein. The sample lists about 600,000 distinct CDR3 sequences, less than 60% occurring once. This sequence was found in a man aged 80 or over in good health. The rearrangement uses TRBV5-1 and TRBJ1-2; 9 bases line up with TRBD1. The sequencing sample was made of blood. The CDR3 DNA is TGCGCCAGCAGCCCCGGGACAGGGACTCTTGGGGTCTATGGCTACACCTTC. The encoded protein is CASSPGTGTLGVYGYTF.